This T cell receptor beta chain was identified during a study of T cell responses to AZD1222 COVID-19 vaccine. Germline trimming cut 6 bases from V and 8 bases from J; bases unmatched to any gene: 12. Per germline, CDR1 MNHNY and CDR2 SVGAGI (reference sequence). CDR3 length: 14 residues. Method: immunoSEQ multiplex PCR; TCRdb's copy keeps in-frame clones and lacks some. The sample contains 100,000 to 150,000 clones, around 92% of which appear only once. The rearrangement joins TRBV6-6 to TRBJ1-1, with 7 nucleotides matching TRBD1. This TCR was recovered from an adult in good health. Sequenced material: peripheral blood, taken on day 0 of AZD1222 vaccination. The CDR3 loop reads CASRTTGTELEAFF. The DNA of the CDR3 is TGTGCCAGCAGGACTACCGGGACAGAGCTAGAAGCTTTCTTT.